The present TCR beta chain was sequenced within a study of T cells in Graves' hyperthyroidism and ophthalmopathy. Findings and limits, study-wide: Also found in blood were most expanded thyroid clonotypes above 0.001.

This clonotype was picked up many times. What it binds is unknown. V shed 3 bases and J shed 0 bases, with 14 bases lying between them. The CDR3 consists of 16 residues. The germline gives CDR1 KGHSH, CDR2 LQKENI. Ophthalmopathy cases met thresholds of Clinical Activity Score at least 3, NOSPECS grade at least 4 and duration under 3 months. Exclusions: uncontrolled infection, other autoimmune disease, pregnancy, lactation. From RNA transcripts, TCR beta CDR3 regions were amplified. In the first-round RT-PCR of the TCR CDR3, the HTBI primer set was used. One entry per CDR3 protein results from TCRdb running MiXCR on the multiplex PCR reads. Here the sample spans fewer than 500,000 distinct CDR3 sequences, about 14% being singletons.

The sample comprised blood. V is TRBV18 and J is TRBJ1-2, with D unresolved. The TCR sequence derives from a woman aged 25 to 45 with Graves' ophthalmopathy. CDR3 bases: TGTGCCAGCTCACCCCAGGCGAGCGGAACTAACTATGGCTACACCTTC. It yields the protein CASSPQASGTNYGYTF.